This passage covers 14 T cell receptor beta chains from one sample sequenced in a study of post-analysis software for immune sequencing data. Their antigens are not known. Whole-study results and caveats: Four or five TRBV segments were significantly more frequent in patients than in controls. TRBV5-6, TRBV5-1 and TRBV20-1 were among these segments.

Sequencing libraries made from TCR beta cDNA carried unique molecular identifiers. Using its own MiXCR run on the PCR reads, TCRdb lists one record per CDR3 protein. Of some 690,000 distinct CDR3 sequences in the sample, 25% to 30% were seen once. The sample was blood. The receptor source for this set is a girl aged 5-17 years with multiple sclerosis.

The chain recombines TRBV7-2 with TRBJ2-7, with D unresolved. The J call is doubtful: the DNA matches TRBJ2-4 better. The CDR3 runs 15 residues. Looked up from germline, CDR1 is SGHTA and CDR2 is FQGNSA. The chain's CDR3 is CASSPSSLAGYIQYF. The CDR3 coding sequence is TGTGCCAGCAGCCCCTCCTCCCTCGCTGGGTACATTCAGTACTTC.

This clonotype was observed at least ten times. The rearrangement joins TRBV29-1 to TRBJ2-1; D might be TRBD1 (5 bases). Germline V gene sequence: CDR1 SQVTM, CDR2 ANQGSEA. The CDR3 runs 15 residues. The V and J ends lost 2 bases and 7 bases respectively, with 18 bases between them. CDR3 in DNA: TGCAGCGTTGAAATACAGGCCTCTATTGGAAATGAGCAGTTCTTC. Translation gives CSVEIQASIGNEQFF.

The chain couples TRBV7-2 to TRBJ2-3, with D unresolved. The CDR3 runs 17 residues. From germline, CDR1 is SGHTA and CDR2 FQGNSA. V gave up 0 bases and J gave up 0 bases, with 13 bases separating them. The CDR3 sequence: CASSLALRQISTDTQYF. The DNA for the CDR3 is TGTGCCAGCAGCTTAGCGCTAAGGCAGATTAGCACAGATACGCAGTATTTT.

This clonotype came up a few times. The gene calls are TRBV4-1 and TRBJ2-2; 11 bases are a match to TRBD2. Germline V gene data show CDR1 as MGHRA and CDR2 as YSYEKL. With 4 bases clipped from V and 4 bases from J, the junction kept 14 bases outside the gene matches. The CDR3 is made up of 19 amino acids. The CDR3 here is CASSRPPPGLAGGTGELFF. In DNA form, the CDR3 reads TGCGCCAGCAGCCGCCCCCCACCTGGCCTAGCGGGGGGCACCGGGGAGCTGTTTTTT.

The J gene is TRBJ2-1, the V gene TRBV19, with no clear D. Germline CDR1 is LNHDA and CDR2 is SQIVND (reference sequence). This CDR3 contains 12 residues. V was shortened by 5 bases and J by 10 bases, with 12 bases between the two germline ends. DNA for the CDR3: TGTGCCAGTAGTGGGGTTGGCGGAGAGCAGTTCTTC. This gives the protein CASSGVGGEQFF. The complete variable domain, with remaining parts taken from reference TRBV19 and TRBJ2-1, reads DGGITQSPKYLFRKEGQNVTLSCEQNLNHDAMYWYRQDPGQGLRLIYYSQIVNDFQKGDIAEGYSVSREKKESFPLTVTSAQKNPTAFYLCASSGVGGEQFFGPGTRLTVL.

The V and J genes are TRBV15 and TRBJ1-1, with D unclear. This CDR3 has 13 residues. V dropped 5 bases and J dropped 5 bases, with 12 bases sitting between them. Looked up from germline, CDR1 is LNHNV and CDR2 is YYDKDF (reference sequence). The CDR3 region is CATSAERGTEAFF. Written as DNA, the CDR3 is TGTGCCACCAGCGCGGAGCGGGGAACTGAAGCTTTCTTT.

This clonotype was seen a handful of times. The chain links TRBV25-1 to TRBJ2-7; 10 nucleotides align to TRBD1. CDR3 size: 15 residues. J gave up 3 bases and V 4 bases, and 6 bases lay outside the gene matches. The germline CDR1 and CDR2 sequences are MGHDK and SYGVNS. CDR3 protein: CASSAGWDRGYEQYF. CDR3 coding DNA: TGTGCCAGCAGTGCGGGTTGGGACAGGGGCTACGAGCAGTACTTC.

The chain links TRBV29-1 to TRBJ2-2; the match to TRBD2 covers 7 bases. The CDR3 covers 13 residues. V dropped 6 bases and J dropped 6; count of bases not matched to a gene: 7. Germline values: CDR1 SQVTM, CDR2 ANQGSEA. CDR3: CSVDKGGPGELFF. CDR3 DNA: TGCAGCGTCGACAAGGGAGGGCCCGGGGAGCTGTTTTTT.

This clonotype was seen a handful of times. The chain links TRBV5-1 to TRBJ1-1; 7 bases line up with TRBD1. Germline CDR1 and CDR2: SGHRS and YFSETQ. This CDR3 spans 15 amino acids. V was clipped by 0 bases and J by 5 bases; unmatched bases: 7. The CDR3 DNA reads TGCGCCAGCAGCTTGGTAACCACAGGGGTGACTGAAGCTTTCTTT. This codes for CASSLVTTGVTEAFF. The variable domain in full, completed from reference TRBV5-1 and TRBJ1-1, reads KAGVTQTPRYLIKTRGQQVTLSCSPISGHRSVSWYQQTPGQGLQFLFEYFSETQRNKGNFPGRFSGRQFSNSRSEMNVSTLELGDSALYLCASSLVTTGVTEAFFGQGTRLTVV.

V usage is TRBV7-8 and J usage is TRBJ2-1; possible D gene TRBD2, 6 bases. The CDR3 runs 14 residues. Germline V CDR1 and CDR2: SGHVS, FQNEAQ. V was trimmed by 2 bases and J by 8 bases, leaving 13 bases between them. The CDR3 DNA sequence: TGTGCCAGCAGCTTAAGGGGACTTCGGGATGAGCAGTTCTTC. This translates into CASSLRGLRDEQFF.

The gene calls are TRBV7-2 and TRBJ1-2; D is unclear. This CDR3 comprises 15 residues. Per germline, CDR1 SGHTA and CDR2 FQGNSA. V was pared by 0 bases and J by 5 bases, with 13 bases between. CDR3 in amino acids: CASSLARQPGYGYTF. CDR3 nucleotide sequence: TGTGCCAGCAGCTTAGCACGGCAGCCTGGATATGGCTACACCTTC. Filled out from reference TRBV7-2 and TRBJ1-2, the complete variable domain reads GAGVSQSPSNKVTEKGKDVELRCDPISGHTALYWYRQSLGQGLEFLIYFQGNSAPDKSGLPSDRFSAERTGGSVSTLTIQRTQQEDSAVYLCASSLARQPGYGYTFGSGTRLTVV.

The V and J genes are TRBV7-9 and TRBJ2-5, with D uncertain. Trimming took off 1 base at V and 2 bases at J, with 14 bases between the two ends. CDR1 and CDR2 (germline): SEHNR, FQNEAQ (reference sequence). The length of the CDR3 is 16 residues. CDR3 residues: CASSLVIDGLQETQYF. CDR3 sequence (DNA): TGTGCCAGCAGCTTAGTCATTGACGGGTTGCAAGAGACCCAGTACTTC.

Remarks on this clonotype: One base away lies a much larger clone, so this may be a sequencing read error. The chain joins TRBV28 to TRBJ2-7; TRBD2 matches at 10 bases. Germline V gene data show CDR1 as MDHEN and CDR2 as SYDVKM. The CDR3 consists of 18 residues. With V trimmed by 6 bases and J by 7 bases, 21 bases remained unmatched. The CDR3 reads CASSDLGPAGGGIREQYF. The CDR3 DNA reads as TGTGCCAGCAGCGACCTGGGACCAGCGGGAGGGGGCATAAGAGAGCAGTACTTC.

The CDR3 protein is CASSLDSDSGRGEKLFF. The CDR3 coding sequence is TGTGCCAGCAGCTTAGACTCTGATTCGGGCAGGGGAGAAAAACTGTTTTTT. The V gene is TRBV7-6, the J gene TRBJ1-4; maybe TRBD1 (6 bases). Trimming took 1 base from V and 8 from J, leaving 20 bases between them. This CDR3 contains 17 residues. The germline V gene encodes CDR1 SGHVS and CDR2 FNYEAQ.